This is a list of T cell receptor beta chains from one sample in a study of T-cell memory formation after mild COVID-19. TCRdb re-analysed the 5' RACE reads in MiXCR, keeping a single row per CDR3 protein. The sample records 400,000 or so distinct CDR3 sequences, 20% to 25% being singletons. The material sequenced was PBMCs or a T cell subset sorted from them (not recorded which). Receptor source: an adult woman who had mild COVID-19 (a few samples of this study predate the infection). Cell type and time point are not known. Each CDR3 is given with its conserved first and last residue. A D gene is named only where the DNA matches it firmly. Not every row has a clone size; where given, it reads once, few, many or a size class.

j_call clone_size d_call v_call cdr3_aa cdr3_nt
TRBJ2-7 - - TRBV5-1 CASSLVTGAGYEQYF TGCGCCAGCAGCTTGGTAACGGGAGCCGGTTACGAGCAGTACTTC
TRBJ2-7 - TRBD1 TRBV9 CASSPRDRAHEQYF TGTGCCAGCAGCCCCCGGGACAGGGCCCACGAGCAGTACTTC
TRBJ1-5 - TRBD1 TRBV4-1 CASRGQENSNQPQHF TGCGCCAGCAGGGGACAGGAGAATAGCAATCAGCCCCAGCATTTT
TRBJ2-7 few TRBD1 TRBV5-6 CASSLGGQGDYEQYF TGTGCCAGCAGCTTAGGGGGACAGGGCGACTACGAGCAGTACTTC
TRBJ2-1 few TRBD1 TRBV18 CASSPGTEFLQFF TGTGCCAGCTCACCGGGGACAGAATTTCTGCAGTTCTTC
TRBJ1-2 - TRBD1 TRBV7-2 CASSFRTGVPLYGYTF TGTGCCAGCAGCTTTAGGACAGGGGTCCCCCTCTATGGCTACACCTTC
TRBJ2-5 - - TRBV12-3/TRBV12-4 CASSLEGGTRETQYF TGTGCCAGCAGTTTAGAGGGCGGGACGCGGGAGACCCAGTACTTC
TRBJ1-1 few - TRBV5-8 CASSFRTPLNTEAFF TGTGCCAGCAGCTTCAGGACCCCGTTGAACACTGAAGCTTTCTTT
TRBJ2-1 once TRBD2 TRBV27 CASSSWGGLAGGLLFF TGTGCCAGCAGTTCTTGGGGAGGACTAGCGGGGGGGCTGTTGTTCTTC
TRBJ2-3 few TRBD2 TRBV6-4 CASSATSGGADTQYF TGTGCCAGCAGTGCGACTAGCGGGGGAGCAGATACGCAGTATTTT
TRBJ2-7 - - TRBV9 CASSEGQGEQYF TGTGCCAGCAGCGAGGGACAAGGCGAGCAGTACTTC
TRBJ2-6 - TRBD1 TRBV30 CAWRARGSGANVLTF TGTGCCTGGAGAGCCAGGGGGTCTGGGGCCAACGTCCTGACTTTC
TRBJ2-7 few - TRBV7-8 CASSFGPAGEQYF TGTGCCAGCAGCTTCGGCCCTGCTGGCGAGCAGTACTTC
TRBJ1-2 few - TRBV29-1 CSVARGTKGGYTF TGCAGCGTTGCCCGAGGGACAAAAGGTGGCTACACCTTC
TRBJ1-2 - - TRBV5-1 CASSPGGGAYGYTF TGCGCCAGCAGCCCTGGGGGGGGTGCCTATGGCTACACCTTC
TRBJ2-1 - TRBD2 TRBV29-1 CSVEGGGPSYNEQFF TGCAGCGTTGAAGGGGGGGGTCCATCCTACAATGAGCAGTTCTTC